This paragraph covers one T cell receptor (beta chain) sequence. The source of the sample is a study of blood T cell repertoires in COVID-19. The germline V gene encodes CDR1 KGHSH and CDR2 LQKENI. The CDR3 is made up of 15 amino acids. V was shortened by 3 bases and J by 7 bases, with 18 bases between the two germline ends. Original processing notes: Amplification with reference gene primers provided the estimates of nucleated cell counts. Profiled with immunoSEQ multiplex PCR; TCRdb holds only in-frame clones, not every one. That table furnishes V, J and clone size, whereas the DNA furnished D and trimming. This sample has 45,000 to 55,000 clones, with roughly nine tenths found just once.

This chain uses TRBV18 with TRBJ1-1; D unresolved. The source is an elderly woman with acute or convalescent COVID-19. Sequenced input: peripheral blood. DNA for the CDR3: TGTGCCAGCTCACCGGCGGCCGATCGTGGAAGTGAAGCTTTCTTT. It is translated as CASSPAADRGSEAFF.